A single sample is the source of the 15 T cell receptor beta chains below, sequenced in a study of T cell responses to AZD1222 COVID-19 vaccine. TCRdb's table, derived via immunoSEQ multiplex PCR, lists solely in-frame clones and lacks some. The sample comprises approximately 150,000 clones, about 93% of which are singletons, and under 4.5% rests with the top ten. The specimen was peripheral blood, collected 28 days after the second AZD1222 dose. These receptors were collected from an adult who received the AZD1222 COVID-19 vaccine.

This sequence joins TRBV21-1 and TRBJ2-7; the table names TRBD1, a call not compared with the DNA. TRBV21-1 is classified as a pseudogene. The length of the CDR3 is 14 residues. CDR3 residues: CASNPGTRNYEQYF. In DNA, the CDR3 is TGTGCCAGCAACCCTGGGACAAGGAACTACGAGCAGTACTTC.

The genes are TRBV9 and TRBJ1-6, with TRBD1 as a possible D gene (5 bases). The V gene lost 0 bases and the J gene lost 5 bases, with 9 bases spanning the gap. This CDR3 region has 15 residues. CDR1 and CDR2 (germline): SGDLS, YYNGEE. This CDR3 reads CASSVEAGNNSPLHF. The CDR3 region has the DNA TGTGCCAGCAGCGTAGAGGCAGGGAATAATTCACCCCTCCACTTT.

A few counts support this clone. The genes are TRBV5-1 and TRBJ2-7, with 7 bases that match TRBD2. Germline V gene sequence: CDR1 SGHRS, CDR2 YFSETQ. There are 13 residues in the CDR3. The ends lost 7 bases at V and 0 bases at J; junction bases unmatched: 4. The CDR3 here is CASGRDYSYEQYF. As DNA, the CDR3 is TGCGCCAGCGGTCGGGACTACTCCTACGAGCAGTACTTC.

The rearrangement joins TRBV7-8 to TRBJ2-7, with 7 bases fitting TRBD1. The CDR3 is 15 amino acids. The V and J ends lost 1 base and 5 bases, in that order; junction bases with no gene match: 8. Germline V gives CDR1 SGHVS, CDR2 FQNEAQ. This chain's CDR3 is CASSLGWNRGNEQYF. DNA for the CDR3: TGTGCCAGCAGCTTAGGGTGGAACAGGGGAAACGAGCAGTACTTC.

The V gene is TRBV6-1, the J gene TRBJ2-7; D might be TRBD1 (5 bases). The CDR3 length is 15 residues. Germline CDR1 MNHNS, CDR2 SASEGT. V was pared by 2 bases and J by 3 bases, with 14 bases between. The CDR3 sequence is CASSERGGDYYEQYF. In DNA, the CDR3 is TGTGCCAGCAGTGAAAGGGGTGGGGATTACTACGAGCAGTACTTC.

J is TRBJ1-1 and V is TRBV7-9, with D tentatively TRBD1 (6 bases). The germline V gene has CDR1 SEHNR and CDR2 FQNEAQ (reference sequence). Trimming removed 5 bases from V and 1 base from J, with 17 bases in between. CDR3 length equals 16 residues. CDR3 sequence reads: CASSPVVRTANTEAFF. The CDR3 DNA reads as TGTGCCAGCAGCCCTGTTGTTCGGACAGCGAACACTGAAGCTTTCTTT.

J is TRBJ1-3 and V is TRBV5-5; 7 bases align to TRBD1. CDR1 and CDR2 (germline): SGHKS, YYEKEE (reference sequence). V shed 4 bases and J 0 bases; nucleotides not matched to a gene: 4. The CDR3 sequence is 15 residues long. CDR3 sequence: CASSGTAISGNTIYF. CDR3 bases: TGTGCCAGCAGCGGGACAGCCATCTCTGGAAACACCATATATTTT.

The DNA of the CDR3 is TGTGCCAGCAGCTACCACTTAACCAATGAGCAGTTCTTC. The encoded protein is CASSYHLTNEQFF. V is TRBV7-3 and J is TRBJ2-1; unclear D gene. Germline values: CDR1 SGHTA, CDR2 FQGTGA. Trimming took off 4 bases at V and 6 bases at J, with 10 bases between the two ends. The CDR3 has 13 amino acids.

V and J are TRBV21-1 and TRBJ1-2. TRBV21-1 is a known pseudogene. The CDR3 spans 11 residues. The CDR3 sequence is CASGRVYGYTF. The CDR3 coding sequence is TGTGCCAGCGGGCGGGTCTATGGCTACACCTTC.

The chain is built from TRBV2 and TRBJ2-1; 14 bases are a match to TRBD2. Germline-derived CDR1 and CDR2 are SNHLY and FYNNEI. J gave up 7 bases and V 8 bases, and 7 bases lay outside the gene matches. This CDR3 has 15 residues. The CDR3 reads CASGRLAGGRNEQFF. The CDR3 nucleotides read TGTGCCAGCGGACGACTAGCGGGGGGGCGGAATGAGCAGTTCTTC.

The chain links TRBV19 to TRBJ1-5; D possibly corresponds to TRBD1 (5 bases). Germline V lookup: CDR1 LNHDA, CDR2 SQIVND (reference sequence). The V and J ends lost 7 bases and 0 bases respectively, with 13 bases between them. CDR3 size: 15 residues. As DNA, the CDR3 is TGTGCCAGTACATTGGGACCTCTTAGCAATCAGCCCCAGCATTTT. It encodes CASTLGPLSNQPQHF.

This chain links TRBV29-1 with TRBJ2-3, with unresolved D. Germline lookup yields CDR1 SQVTM and CDR2 ANQGSEA. Trimming took off 5 bases at V and 3 bases at J, with 12 bases between the two ends. The CDR3 runs 13 residues. The CDR3 here is CSVLVWETDTQYF. As DNA, the CDR3 is TGCAGCGTTTTGGTCTGGGAAACAGATACGCAGTATTTT.

This chain joins TRBV11-1 and TRBJ1-1; D unresolved. The CDR3 is 12 amino acids. The V end was cut by 1 base, the J end by 5 bases, with 5 bases between. Germline V gene sequence: CDR1 SGHAT, CDR2 FQDESV (reference sequence). CDR3 in amino acids: CASSLGVTEAFF. The DNA of the CDR3 is TGTGCCAGCAGCTTAGGAGTTACTGAAGCTTTCTTT.

The rearrangement uses TRBV7-2 and TRBJ2-3; tentatively, D is TRBD2 (6 bases). V was cut by 1 base and J by 0 bases, with 17 bases left in between. The germline V gene encodes CDR1 SGHTA and CDR2 FQGNSA. The CDR3 length is 18 residues. CDR3: CASSLEGRLATSTDTQYF. The CDR3 region has the DNA TGTGCCAGCAGCTTAGAGGGGAGGTTGGCAACTAGCACAGATACGCAGTATTTT.

Written as DNA, the CDR3 is TGTGCCAGCAGCCCGAGAGGGTGGACTGAAGCTTTCTTT. It codes for CASSPRGWTEAFF. This rearrangement joins TRBV7-9 to TRBJ1-1, with D hard to call. CDR1 is SEHNR, CDR2 FQNEAQ, per germline (reference sequence). V lost 5 bases and J lost 5, with 12 bases in between. This CDR3 has 13 residues. Using reference TRBV7-9 and TRBJ1-1 for the parts outside the CDR3, the full variable domain is DTGVSQNPRHKITKRGQNVTFRCDPISEHNRLYWYRQTLGQGPEFLTYFQNEAQLEKSRLLSDRFSAERPKGSFSTLEIQRTEQGDSAMYLCASSPRGWTEAFFGQGTRLTVV.